Listed here are 6 T cell receptor beta chains from one sample, sequenced in a study of response to subunit inactivated influenza vaccine. TCRdb called the RT-PCR reads again in MiXCR, with one record for every CDR3 protein. The sample includes 530,000 or so distinct CDR3 sequences, 12% to 15% of them seen just once. The sequenced sample was PBMCs from blood, obtained 12 days after vaccination. These receptors all come from a man aged 45-60 years who received an inactivated influenza vaccine.

The chain is built from TRBV7-2 and TRBJ1-1; D is perhaps TRBD1 (5 bases). Deletions cut 1 base from V and 2 bases from J, with 11 bases between. In germline, CDR1 is SGHTA, CDR2 FQGNSA. This CDR3 region has 15 residues. The CDR3 DNA sequence: TGTGCCAGCAGCTTAGGACGGGGCCCCAACACTGAAGCTTTCTTT. It yields the protein CASSLGRGPNTEAFF.

This clonotype was seen only a few times. J is TRBJ1-2 and V is TRBV20-1; weak D call: TRBD1 (6 bases). From germline, CDR1 is DFQATT and CDR2 SNEGSKA (reference sequence). This CDR3 is built from 15 residues. With 0 bases removed from V and 3 bases from J, the gap between germline ends came to 14 bases. CDR3 residues: CSARDMGAVDYGYTF. In DNA, the CDR3 is TGCAGTGCTAGAGATATGGGGGCGGTTGACTATGGCTACACCTTC.

The rearrangement joins TRBV20-1 to TRBJ2-1; 10 positions agree with TRBD2. Trimming removed 3 bases from V and 6 bases from J; junction bases left unmatched: 8. CDR1 and CDR2 (germline): DFQATT, SNEGSKA (reference sequence). CDR3 length: 15 residues. CDR3: CSARTLSSGSNEQFF. The CDR3 bases are TGCAGTGCTAGGACCCTTTCTAGCGGGAGCAATGAGCAGTTCTTC.

The V and J genes are TRBV11-2 and TRBJ2-7; the match to TRBD2 covers 7 bases. Germline CDR1 SGHAT, CDR2 FQNNGV. After removal of 0 bases from V and 5 bases from J, the junction contained 10 bases not matched to a gene. The CDR3 is made up of 16 amino acids. Here the CDR3 DNA reads TGTGCCAGCAGCTTAGACGAACGGCGGGAGTATGACGAGCAGTACTTC. This codes for CASSLDERREYDEQYF.

This clonotype was found a few times. The genes are TRBV12-3 or TRBV12-4 and TRBJ1-4; D not certain. The CDR3 covers 13 residues. V lost 8 bases to trimming and J lost 0 bases, with 7 bases between them. The CDR3 protein is CASRPATNEKLFF. The CDR3 nucleotides are TGTGCCAGCCGCCCCGCAACTAATGAAAAACTGTTTTTT.

This clonotype has a count of ten or more. CDR3 in DNA: TGTGCCAGCAGCTTAACGGAAAGCTCCTACAATGAGCAGTTCTTC. This sequence encodes CASSLTESSYNEQFF. This chain connects TRBV7-9 to TRBJ2-1; D unclear. The CDR3 has 15 amino acids. Germline CDR1 and CDR2: SEHNR and FQNEAQ (reference sequence). With 2 bases removed from V and 0 bases from J, the gap between germline ends came to 8 bases.